This T cell receptor beta chain stems from a study of cytomegalovirus exposure and HLA in healthy donors. Study-level background: From donors who were HLA-typed, an early data release held 80 million to 95 million unique TCRs.

General observations from the study: Within the data, a cluster of highly shared sequence variants was likely a sequencing artifact. One variant, a missense change in DCLRE1C, was linked in a later analysis to TCR beta V- and J-gene trimming.

This PCR relied on a set of 60 Vbeta primers and 13 Jbeta primers. Sequenced by immunoSEQ multiplex PCR; TCRdb stores in-frame clones only, minus some. The data contain more than 90,000 clones, around 83% of them seen just once; the ten biggest clones take up 3.5% to 5%. This CDR3 spans 13 amino acids. V gave up 7 bases and J gave up 3 bases, with 13 bases separating them. Germline V lookup: CDR1 SEHNR, CDR2 FQNEAQ (reference sequence). Note on this clone: Its target is unknown.

Input material: PBMCs. The chain employs TRBV7-9 and TRBJ2-7, with D possibly TRBD2 on 6 matching bases. The TCR was taken from a man under 40 in good health and CMV-seronegative. The CDR3 sequence: CASNRDSNYEQYF. CDR3 in DNA: TGTGCCAGCAACCGGGACTCTAACTACGAGCAGTACTTC.